A single sample gave rise to the 24 T cell receptor beta chains below, sequenced in a study of blood T cell repertoires in COVID-19. The protocol was immunoSEQ multiplex PCR, while the TCRdb copy is restricted to in-frame clones and leaves out a portion. The table records about 220,000 clones, approximately 81% of them present only once. Sequencing was carried out using peripheral blood. All receptors come from a woman aged 55-70 years who had recovered from COVID-19.

This chain links TRBV7-2 with TRBJ2-7, with a possible D match to TRBD1 (5 bases). Per the germline V gene, CDR1 is SGHTA and CDR2 is FQGNSA. V was clipped by 4 bases and J by 1 base, with 14 bases between them. This CDR3 has 15 amino acids. This CDR3 is CASSSSRVRSYEQYF. CDR3 in DNA: TGTGCCAGCAGCTCCTCCAGGGTTAGGTCCTACGAGCAGTACTTC.

CDR3 amino acids: CASSLGVAGGPQETQYF. In DNA, the CDR3 is TGTGCCAGCAGCTTAGGTGTAGCGGGGGGACCACAAGAGACCCAGTACTTC. The chain recombines TRBV7-2 with TRBJ2-5; 10 bases match TRBD2. The germline gives CDR1 SGHTA, CDR2 FQGNSA. The trim removed 1 base at V and 2 bases at J, leaving 7 bases unmatched. CDR3 length: 17 amino acids.

The genes are TRBV4-2 and TRBJ2-3; TRBD2 agrees at 8 bases. Losses at the gene ends were 1 base for V and 6 bases for J; bases not matched to a gene: 9. In germline, CDR1 is LGHNA, CDR2 YNFKEQ. This CDR3 is 16 amino acids long. In DNA form, the CDR3 reads TGTGCCAGCAGCCAAGTTGGACTAGCTGGAGGGGATACGCAGTATTTT. This codes for CASSQVGLAGGDTQYF.

CDR3 region: CASNAHGGAEDTQYF. In DNA, the CDR3 is TGTGCCAGCAACGCTCACGGGGGGGCCGAAGATACGCAGTATTTT. The V gene is TRBV7-3, the J gene TRBJ2-3, with 8 bases that match TRBD2. Germline CDR1 reads SGHTA; CDR2 reads FQGTGA. Germline trimming cut 7 bases from V and 5 bases from J; bases unmatched to any gene: 11. There are 15 residues in the CDR3.

Here the CDR3 DNA reads TGTGCCATCAGTGAGCCCGGTGGTAGCGGGGGGCCGACCTACGAGCAGTACTTC. This translates into CAISEPGGSGGPTYEQYF. J is TRBJ2-7 and V is TRBV10-3; 10 nucleotides align to TRBD2. After removal of 2 bases from V and 2 bases from J, the junction contained 12 bases not matched to a gene. The CDR3 consists of 18 residues. The germline CDR1 and CDR2 sequences are ENHRY and SYGVKD.

This clone was recorded only once. The junction departs from germline at one end; a sequencing error may be responsible. J is TRBJ2-3 and V is TRBV7-7; TRBD2 agrees at 14 bases. This CDR3 comprises 18 residues. Per the germline V gene, CDR1 is SSHAT and CDR2 is FNYEAQ (reference sequence). CDR3 sequence reads: CASRLITGTSGGTDTQYF. CDR3 sequence (DNA): TGTGCTAGCAGACTCATTACCGGGACTAGCGGGGGAACAGATACGCAGTATTTT. The variable domain in full, completed from reference TRBV7-7 and TRBJ2-3, reads GAGVSQSPRYKVTKRGQDVTLRCDPISSHATLYWYQQALGQGPEFLTYFNYEAQPDKSGLPSDRFSAERPEGSISTLTIQRTEQRDSAMYRCASRLITGTSGGTDTQYFGPGTRLTVL.

V usage is TRBV9 and J usage is TRBJ2-7; weak D call: TRBD1 (5 bases). CDR3 length: 14 residues. Trimming took off 3 bases at V and 5 bases at J, with 15 bases between the two ends. The germline CDR1 and CDR2 sequences are SGDLS and YYNGEE. The DNA of the CDR3 is TGTGCCAGCAGCGAGGGGTCAGGGCGGAACGAGCAGTACTTC. Protein: CASSEGSGRNEQYF.

The chain recombines TRBV27 with TRBJ2-7; D may be TRBD1 (6 bases). The CDR3 loop spans 16 amino acids. The V end was cut by 4 bases, the J end by 2 bases, with 18 bases between. The germline CDR1 and CDR2 sequences are MNHEY and SMNVEV (reference sequence). The CDR3 protein is CASSSTHYRDTYEQYF. CDR3 nucleotide sequence: TGTGCCAGCAGTTCTACCCACTACAGGGACACCTACGAGCAGTACTTC.

This clone was seen a few times. The V gene is TRBV7-3, the J gene TRBJ1-1, with D possibly TRBD1 on 5 matching bases. CDR3 length equals 14 residues. V shed 3 bases and J shed 0 bases, with 8 bases lying between them. The germline V gene encodes CDR1 SGHTA and CDR2 FQGTGA. This chain's CDR3 is CASSFGGLNTEAFF. The CDR3 region has the DNA TGTGCCAGCAGCTTCGGGGGATTGAACACTGAAGCTTTCTTT.

The gene calls are TRBV29-1 and TRBJ2-3, with 7 positions matching TRBD1. CDR3 length: 16 residues. Losses at the gene ends were 0 bases for V and 6 bases for J; bases not matched to a gene: 12. Germline V gene data show CDR1 as SQVTM and CDR2 as ANQGSEA. This chain's CDR3 is CSVEDAVERGQDTQYF. CDR3 DNA sequence: TGCAGCGTTGAAGATGCAGTTGAAAGGGGGCAGGATACGCAGTATTTT.

The chain is built from TRBV18 and TRBJ1-1, with TRBD1 identical over 9 bases. In germline, CDR1 is KGHSH, CDR2 LQKENI. The CDR3 consists of 13 residues. V was pared by 4 bases and J by 8 bases, with 5 bases of the junction left unmatched. This CDR3 is CASSQAGTGEAFF. CDR3 DNA sequence: TGTGCCAGCTCACAAGCCGGGACAGGGGAAGCTTTCTTT.

The rearrangement joins TRBV6-2 or TRBV6-3 to TRBJ2-7; D gene ambiguous. The CDR3 covers 12 residues. Trimming pared 0 bases from V and 3 bases from J, leaving 3 bases between. Germline CDR1 reads MNHEY; CDR2 reads SVGEGT. CDR3 bases: TGTGCCAGCAGTTACTCGCGCTACGAGCAGTACTTC. It yields the protein CASSYSRYEQYF.

The chain couples TRBV7-8 to TRBJ1-5; D is possibly TRBD1 (6 bases). With 6 bases removed from V and 4 bases from J, the gap between germline ends came to 13 bases. Germline V gives CDR1 SGHVS, CDR2 FQNEAQ. This CDR3 is 14 amino acids long. The CDR3 protein is CASRLAGANQPQHF. The CDR3 coding sequence is TGTGCCAGCAGGTTGGCGGGGGCAAATCAGCCCCAGCATTTT.

This clone was counted many times. The rearrangement uses TRBV4-1 and TRBJ1-1; perhaps TRBD1 as D (6 bases). The germline V and J ends were trimmed by 6 bases and 1 base, with 18 bases remaining between them. Germline CDR1 is MGHRA and CDR2 is YSYEKL. The CDR3 length is 16 residues. CDR3 region: CASRSPRTVKNTEAFF. Written as DNA, the CDR3 is TGCGCCAGCAGAAGCCCCAGGACAGTTAAGAACACTGAAGCTTTCTTT.

The V call is TRBV12-3 or TRBV12-4, the J call TRBJ1-2, with D uncertain. V was clipped by 3 bases and J by 4 bases, with 9 bases between them. The CDR3 has 13 amino acids. The DNA of the CDR3 is TGTGCCAGCAGTTTTTCGGGAGGCTATGGCTACACCTTC. Translated, it gives CASSFSGGYGYTF.

The chain combines TRBV2 with TRBJ1-2; D uncertain. Germline values: CDR1 SNHLY, CDR2 FYNNEI. This CDR3 region has 14 residues. Between the trimmed V and J ends, which lost 2 bases and 4 bases, there was a span of 11 bases. The CDR3 nucleotides are TGTGCCAGCAGTGAAACAGTAATGGGCTATGGCTACACCTTC. Its protein is CASSETVMGYGYTF.

The rearrangement joins TRBV4-2 to TRBJ1-1; D perhaps matches TRBD1 (6 bases). CDR3 length equals 16 residues. Germline CDR1 is LGHNA and CDR2 is YNFKEQ. V lost 3 bases, J lost 2 bases, and 16 bases lay in between. As DNA, the CDR3 is TGTGCCAGCAGCCATGCTATCCGGGACACAAACACTGAAGCTTTCTTT. This gives the protein CASSHAIRDTNTEAFF.

The V and J genes are TRBV10-1 and TRBJ2-7; D is uncertain. The CDR3 contains 14 residues. V was pared by 0 bases and J by 1 base, with 7 bases between. Germline assignment: CDR1 WNHNN and CDR2 SYGVQD (reference sequence). The CDR3 is CASSESDTSYEQYF. In nucleotides, the CDR3 is TGCGCCAGCAGTGAGTCCGACACATCCTACGAGCAGTACTTC.

The chain is built from TRBV6-1 and TRBJ2-7; TRBD2 is a possible D gene (6 bases). The CDR3 is 13 residues long. Between the trimmed V and J ends, which lost 2 bases and 4 bases, there was a span of 9 bases. Germline V lookup: CDR1 MNHNS, CDR2 SASEGT. The CDR3 loop is CASSEYGGYEQYF. CDR3 nucleotide sequence: TGTGCCAGCAGTGAATATGGGGGGTACGAGCAGTACTTC.

This clone has only a few counts. The chain uses TRBV5-1 and TRBJ1-1; 11 bases are shared with TRBD1. Germline V gene lookup returns CDR1 SGHRS and CDR2 YFSETQ. This CDR3 region has 15 residues. V gave up 3 bases and J gave up 4 bases; unmatched junction bases: 5. As DNA, the CDR3 is TGCGCCAGCAGCTCGGGACAGGGGGTAGTCACTGAAGCTTTCTTT. Its translation: CASSSGQGVVTEAFF.

This chain connects TRBV9 to TRBJ2-7; 11 nucleotides match TRBD2. Germline CDR1 and CDR2: SGDLS and YYNGEE. The CDR3 contains 16 residues. Trimming took 4 bases from V and 0 from J; bases not matched to a gene: 6. CDR3 in amino acids: CASSPRLAGSSYEQYF. The CDR3 DNA sequence: TGTGCCAGCAGCCCGAGACTAGCGGGGAGCTCCTACGAGCAGTACTTC.

This CDR3 reads CASSRTGGSGGETQYF. The CDR3 DNA is TGTGCCAGCTCACGAACAGGGGGCTCAGGAGGGGAGACCCAGTACTTC. The V call is TRBV18, the J call TRBJ2-5; 9 nucleotides match TRBD1. V was pared by 4 bases and J by 5 bases, with 11 bases of the junction left unmatched. Looked up from germline, CDR1 is KGHSH and CDR2 is LQKENI. This CDR3 comprises 16 residues.

The chain is built from TRBV12-3 or TRBV12-4 and TRBJ2-7; D ambiguous. Trimming removed 1 base from V and 4 bases from J, with 8 bases in between. The CDR3 has 13 residues. In nucleotides, the CDR3 is TGTGCCAGCAGTTTAGGAGGCCTTTACGAGCAGTACTTC. Its protein product is CASSLGGLYEQYF.

The chain carries TRBV5-1 and TRBJ1-1; 9 positions match TRBD1. After removal of 2 bases from V and 3 bases from J, the junction contained 2 bases not matched to a gene. Germline CDR1 is SGHRS and CDR2 is YFSETQ. The CDR3 covers 14 residues. This CDR3 reads CASSLQGADTEAFF. CDR3 DNA sequence: TGCGCCAGCAGCTTACAGGGGGCGGACACTGAAGCTTTCTTT. The full variable domain, rest sourced from reference TRBV5-1 and TRBJ1-1, is KAGVTQTPRYLIKTRGQQVTLSCSPISGHRSVSWYQQTPGQGLQFLFEYFSETQRNKGNFPGRFSGRQFSNSRSEMNVSTLELGDSALYLCASSLQGADTEAFFGQGTRLTVV.